This T cell receptor beta chain was sequenced for a study of tumor-infiltrating lymphocytes in primary liver carcinoma. Constant-region priming of roughly 500 ng total RNA yielded TCR beta cDNA. Three-round nested multiplex PCR performed with slightly modified ARM-PCR produced the TCR beta libraries. Researchers ran the first two PCR rounds for roughly 11 cycles each with TRBV1-TRBV30 forward primers and a C-beta reverse primer. TCRdb re-called the multiplex PCR reads through MiXCR, storing one row per CDR3 protein. The sample includes around 190,000 distinct CDR3 sequences, around 85% of them seen just once. Looked up from germline, CDR1 is LGHNA and CDR2 is YSLEER. Trimming took 9 bases from V and 7 from J, leaving 22 bases between them. The CDR3 totals 16 residues. Without any cell sorting, about 19-32 mg of bulk tissue yielded co-extracted RNA and DNA.

The rearrangement links TRBV4-3 to TRBJ1-6; a possible D gene is TRBD1 (5 bases). The sequenced material came from tumor tissue from primary liver carcinoma. The source is a man aged 35-49 years with primary liver carcinoma and hepatitis B virus infection. In DNA, the CDR3 is TGCGCCAGTAGCTCCTGGGAGAGGGGATGGAATTCACCCCTCCACTTT. Translation: CASSSWERGWNSPLHF.